This T cell receptor beta chain was profiled in a study of blood T cells in healthy people across ages. Together with a sample-barcoded 5' primer, a J-beta primer mix was included in a second PCR lasting about 7 to 12 cycles. Every sample gave at least 2.5 million paired-end reads containing CDR3. TCRdb passed the 5' RACE reads through MiXCR, listing each CDR3 protein once. The sample comprises hundreds of thousands of distinct CDR3 sequences, roughly 31% of which are singletons, and approximately 15% rests with the top ten. Turning to this clonotype: The antigen is unknown.

Study-wide results and caveats: Diversity was estimated from one million T cells, and these estimates were considered underestimates. Naive CD4+ cells and diversity were both higher in long-lived donors than in aged donors. Strong correlation was found linking TCR beta diversity to naive T cell percentage.

The germline V gene encodes CDR1 SGDLS and CDR2 YYNGEE. Trimming stripped 6 bases from V and 6 bases from J, with 11 bases between. The CDR3 runs to 12 residues. This chain joins TRBV9 and TRBJ2-3; no firm D call. Material: blood. The TCR sequence derives from a woman of 80 years or more in good health. The CDR3 DNA sequence: TGTGCCAGCACCGCTTTTGAGGATACGCAGTATTTT. Translation gives CASTAFEDTQYF.